The 3 T cell receptor beta chains given below trace back to one sample, sequenced in a study of TIL therapy for anti-PD-1-resistant metastatic lung cancer. Time point here: pre-treatment sample, taken before nivolumab and TIL therapy. This was the immunoSEQ v3 assay. Measured with immunoSEQ multiplex PCR; TCRdb has only the in-frame clones, and not every one. Counted here are tens of thousands of clones, 80% to 90% occurring once; the ten biggest clones make up 2.5% to 3%. The sample here was blood, taken at baseline. These receptor sequences come from a person aged 25-79 years with non-small cell lung cancer.

This clone has more than one count but fewer than ten. This chain connects TRBV7-9 to TRBJ1-3, with D hard to call. Trimming left V 1 base short and J 1 base short, with 17 bases between. In germline, CDR1 is SEHNR, CDR2 FQNEAQ (reference sequence). The length of the CDR3 is 18 residues. The CDR3 nucleotides are TGTGCCAGCAGCTTAGGTCATATTGACCCAGATTCTGGAAACACCATATATTTT. It yields the protein CASSLGHIDPDSGNTIYF.

This clone occurred once. This chain links TRBV5-1 with TRBJ2-1; D may be TRBD1 (6 bases). V lost 5 bases to trimming and J lost 6 bases, with 21 bases between them. The CDR3 runs 16 residues. The V gene's germline CDR1 is SGHRS and CDR2 YFSETQ. CDR3 bases: TGCGCCAGCAGAGGGCTGACAGGAACGGTCGGCAATGAGCAGTTCTTC. Translating gives CASRGLTGTVGNEQFF.

This clone was recorded once. For the CDR3, the DNA is TGTGCCAGCTCACCGGGACAGGGCGTATTCTACGAGCAGTACTTC. It translates to CASSPGQGVFYEQYF. V gene TRBV18 combines with J gene TRBJ2-7; 9 nucleotides align to TRBD1. This CDR3 has 15 amino acids. The germline gives CDR1 KGHSH, CDR2 LQKENI. The V segment lost 3 bases and the J segment 3 bases; nucleotides outside the gene matches: 6.